These 26 T cell receptor beta chains share one sample of origin, sequenced in a study of blood T cell repertoires in COVID-19. Method: immunoSEQ multiplex PCR; TCRdb's copy keeps in-frame clones and lacks some. Among just over 650,000 clones listed, 80% to 90% were seen once. Sequenced sample: peripheral blood. The receptors come from a woman between 18 and 29 years old with acute or convalescent COVID-19.

The chain has TRBV4-3 and TRBJ1-5; D uncertain. The V gene's germline CDR1 is LGHNA and CDR2 YSLEER. V lost 0 bases and J 6 bases, leaving 12 bases between the germline ends. There are 15 residues in the CDR3. For the CDR3, the DNA is TGCGCCAGCAGCCAAGACGGAGGGCGGGGTCAGCCCCAGCATTTT. Translated, it gives CASSQDGGRGQPQHF.

The V and J genes are TRBV5-1 and TRBJ2-3, with 7 bases that match TRBD1. Trimming cost V 4 bases and J 11 bases; bases outside gene matches: 7. In germline, CDR1 is SGHRS, CDR2 YFSETQ. This CDR3 region has 12 residues. CDR3 in DNA: TGCGCCAGCAGCCCACCGGGACAGAAGCAGTATTTT. This gives the protein CASSPPGQKQYF.

On this clone itself: Other DNA sequences from this sample encode an identical CDR3 as well. The chain has TRBV6-4 and TRBJ1-2; weak D call: TRBD1 (6 bases). CDR3 length: 13 residues. Germline CDR1 reads MRHNA; CDR2 reads SNTAGT. Trimming removed 0 bases from V and 4 bases from J, with 6 bases in between. CDR3 region: CASSDSGGYGYTF. CDR3 coding DNA: TGTGCCAGCAGTGACTCAGGGGGCTATGGCTACACCTTC.

Concerning this clone itself: The sample has other DNA sequences that encode this CDR3 too. The chain combines TRBV5-1 with TRBJ1-3; D might be TRBD1 (5 bases). The CDR3 totals 14 residues. Trimming stripped 0 bases from V and 1 base from J, with 5 bases between. The germline gives CDR1 SGHRS, CDR2 YFSETQ. CDR3 coding DNA: TGCGCCAGCAGCTTGGGACAGTCTGGAAACACCATATATTTT. Its protein is CASSLGQSGNTIYF.

The chain is built from TRBV9 and TRBJ1-2; D remains unclear. This CDR3 region has 14 residues. Per germline, CDR1 SGDLS and CDR2 YYNGEE. V was trimmed by 0 bases and J by 3 bases, leaving 9 bases between them. CDR3 in DNA: TGTGCCAGCAGCGTAGACATGGTGGACTATGGCTACACCTTC. Protein product: CASSVDMVDYGYTF.

V is TRBV11-1 and J is TRBJ1-3; D call uncertain. The length of the CDR3 is 16 residues. The germline V gene encodes CDR1 SGHAT and CDR2 FQDESV (reference sequence). The ends were cut back, 5 bases at V and 0 bases at J, with 14 bases in the middle. In DNA, the CDR3 is TGTGCCAGCAGCCCATCCTCGGGAGTCTCTGGAAACACCATATATTTT. It translates to CASSPSSGVSGNTIYF.

The chain couples TRBV29-1 to TRBJ2-7; D unclear. The CDR3 consists of 12 residues. Germline assignment: CDR1 SQVTM and CDR2 ANQGSEA. The V gene lost 4 bases and the J gene lost 0 bases, with 7 bases spanning the gap. The CDR3 here is CSVGGFSYEQYF. DNA of the CDR3: TGCAGCGTTGGAGGCTTCTCCTACGAGCAGTACTTC.

This clone has just one count. The chain is built from TRBV7-3 and TRBJ1-2, with 8 bases aligning to TRBD1. Germline V gene data show CDR1 as SGHTA and CDR2 as FQGTGA. The junction had 10 bases not matched to a gene; V was cut back by 5 bases and J by 8 bases. The CDR3 covers 14 residues. This chain's CDR3 is CASSLLPGQDGYTF. In DNA, the CDR3 is TGTGCCAGCAGCCTACTCCCGGGACAGGACGGCTACACCTTC.

V usage is TRBV7-3 and J usage is TRBJ1-1; no firm D call. The CDR3 length is 13 residues. Trimming left V 5 bases short and J 11 bases short, with 18 bases between. Germline V gene data show CDR1 as SGHTA and CDR2 as FQGTGA. CDR3: CASSVSPGRGAFF. DNA for the CDR3: TGTGCCAGCAGCGTAAGCCCCGGACGCGGGGCTTTCTTT.

This clone was found once. J is TRBJ2-1 and V is TRBV6-5; maybe TRBD2 (6 bases). From germline, CDR1 is MNHEY and CDR2 SVGAGI. CDR3 length equals 16 residues. Trimming took 0 bases from V and 1 from J, leaving 10 bases between them. In DNA, the CDR3 is TGTGCCAGCAGTTACTCTGGGGGGAGGTCCTACAATGAGCAGTTCTTC. The encoded protein is CASSYSGGRSYNEQFF.

The chain employs TRBV19 and TRBJ1-1, with D possibly TRBD1 on 5 matching bases. CDR1 and CDR2 from the germline V gene are LNHDA and SQIVND (reference sequence). This CDR3 has 16 residues. V was shortened by 4 bases and J by 0 bases, with 15 bases between the two germline ends. This CDR3 is CASSTGGLIMNTEAFF. The CDR3, as DNA: TGTGCCAGTAGTACGGGGGGACTGATTATGAACACTGAAGCTTTCTTT.

The V and J genes are TRBV6-2 or TRBV6-3 and TRBJ2-1; D may be TRBD1 (6 bases). Looked up from germline, CDR1 is MNHEY and CDR2 is SVGEGT. Trimming removed 4 bases at V and 3 bases at J, with 13 bases between. The CDR3 has 15 residues. CDR3 nucleotide sequence: TGTGCCAGCAGTTTCCCCAAGGGGGTCTACAATGAGCAGTTCTTC. The encoded protein is CASSFPKGVYNEQFF.

This chain connects TRBV30 to TRBJ1-6; D might be TRBD1 (5 bases). This CDR3 has 14 amino acids. The V end was cut by 0 bases, the J end by 3 bases, with 6 bases between. Per germline, CDR1 GTSNPN and CDR2 SVGIG (reference sequence). The CDR3 DNA follows: TGTGCCTGGAGTGTGGGGGGCTATAATTCACCCCTCCACTTT. Translated, it gives CAWSVGGYNSPLHF. Together with reference TRBV30 and TRBJ1-6, the CDR3 gives the full variable domain: SQTIHQWPATLVQPVGSPLSLECTVEGTSNPNLYWYRQAAGRGLQLLFYSVGIGQISSEVPQNLSASRPQDRQFILSSKKLLLSDSGFYLCAWSVGGYNSPLHFGNGTRLTVT.

This clone was seen once. The chain has TRBV7-2 and TRBJ1-1, with D tentatively TRBD1 (5 bases). The CDR3 is made up of 15 amino acids. V gave up 3 bases and J gave up 0 bases, with 11 bases separating them. Germline CDR1 SGHTA, CDR2 FQGNSA. CDR3 coding DNA: TGTGCCAGCAGCTTGAACAGGCTACTGAACACTGAAGCTTTCTTT. Encoded protein: CASSLNRLLNTEAFF. The full variable domain, in which reference TRBV7-2 and TRBJ1-1 provide the parts outside the CDR3, is GAGVSQSPSNKVTEKGKDVELRCDPISGHTALYWYRQSLGQGLEFLIYFQGNSAPDKSGLPSDRFSAERTGGSVSTLTIQRTQQEDSAVYLCASSLNRLLNTEAFFGQGTRLTVV.

The chain joins TRBV3-1 (or the pseudogene TRBV3-2) to TRBJ2-2; 9 positions agree with TRBD2. This CDR3 region has 16 residues. Looked up from germline, CDR1 is LGHDT and CDR2 is YNNKEL (reference sequence). The trim removed 7 bases at V and 2 bases at J, leaving 8 bases unmatched. The CDR3 reads CASTYLRGGNTGELFF. Written as DNA, the CDR3 is TGTGCCAGCACCTACTTGCGGGGGGGTAACACCGGGGAGCTGTTTTTT.

The table lists this clone with many counts. Other DNA sequences of this sample code for an identical CDR3. This rearrangement joins TRBV29-1 to TRBJ1-1; a possible D gene is TRBD1 (5 bases). Trimming removed 3 bases from V and 0 bases from J, with 8 bases in between. The CDR3 is 13 amino acids. Germline assignment: CDR1 SQVTM and CDR2 ANQGSEA. The CDR3: CSVEKGMNTEAFF. The CDR3 nucleotides are TGCAGCGTTGAGAAGGGGATGAACACTGAAGCTTTCTTT.

Of note for this clone: Other DNA sequences in the sample encode the same CDR3. This chain links TRBV6-4 with TRBJ2-2, with D tentatively TRBD1 (5 bases). The CDR3 is 13 residues long. Germline V CDR1 and CDR2: MRHNA, SNTAGT. The germline V and J ends were trimmed by 4 bases and 2 bases, with 5 bases remaining between them. The CDR3 loop is CASSGTNTGELFF. The CDR3 coding sequence is TGTGCCAGCAGTGGGACAAACACCGGGGAGCTGTTTTTT.

The J gene is TRBJ1-2, the V gene TRBV19; D may be TRBD1 (6 bases). Trimming removed 3 bases from V and 4 bases from J, with 12 bases in between. This CDR3 has 14 amino acids. Germline lookup yields CDR1 LNHDA and CDR2 SQIVND (reference sequence). CDR3 loop: CASSITGPFYGYTF. The CDR3 bases are TGTGCCAGTAGTATCACAGGGCCCTTCTATGGCTACACCTTC.

This clone came up once. The V and J genes are TRBV9 and TRBJ2-1; 8 positions agree with TRBD1. Germline trimming cut 4 bases from V and 7 bases from J; bases unmatched to any gene: 4. The CDR3 is made up of 13 amino acids. From germline, CDR1 is SGDLS and CDR2 YYNGEE. CDR3 residues: CASSPRTGNEQFF. CDR3 DNA: TGTGCCAGCAGCCCTAGGACAGGGAATGAGCAGTTCTTC. The full variable domain, with the rest looked up from reference TRBV9 and TRBJ2-1, is DSGVTQTPKHLITATGQRVTLRCSPRSGDLSVYWYQQSLDQGLQFLIQYYNGEERAKGNILERFSAQQFPDLHSELNLSSLELGDSALYFCASSPRTGNEQFFGPGTRLTVL.

The rearrangement links TRBV2 to TRBJ1-2, with D unclear. The V end was cut by 6 bases, the J end by 8 bases, with 13 bases between. The CDR3 length is 12 residues. Germline V gene sequence: CDR1 SNHLY, CDR2 FYNNEI. This chain's CDR3 is CASRESGRGYTF. CDR3 bases: TGTGCCAGCAGGGAAAGCGGTAGGGGCTACACCTTC.

The chain couples TRBV5-6 to TRBJ2-4; a possible D gene is TRBD2 (5 bases). Germline V gene data show CDR1 as SGHDT and CDR2 as YYEEEE. CDR3 length: 17 amino acids. V dropped 3 bases and J dropped 3 bases, with 19 bases sitting between them. The CDR3 DNA is TGTGCCAGCAGCTCCCGGTCGGGGTGGTCGGTCAAAAACATTCAGTACTTC. Translated, it gives CASSSRSGWSVKNIQYF.

V is TRBV7-8 and J is TRBJ2-3; 8 bases fit TRBD2. The ends lost 1 base at V and 10 bases at J; junction bases unmatched: 13. The CDR3 loop spans 16 amino acids. CDR1 is SGHVS, CDR2 FQNEAQ, per germline. This CDR3 reads CASSLGGSGAQLAQYF. The CDR3 bases are TGTGCCAGCAGCTTAGGGGGTAGCGGGGCCCAATTGGCGCAGTATTTT.

V is TRBV30 and J is TRBJ1-6; D gene unclear. V lost 0 bases and J lost 10, with 10 bases in between. CDR3 length: 13 residues. Germline V lookup: CDR1 GTSNPN, CDR2 SVGIG (reference sequence). The CDR3 nucleotides read TGTGCCTGGAGTGTAGGAGGGAGCTCACCCCTCCACTTT. It is translated as CAWSVGGSSPLHF.

About this clone: Other DNA sequences within the sample encode an identical CDR3. The chain couples TRBV6-4 to TRBJ2-3, with 7 bases that match TRBD2. J was trimmed by 2 bases and V by 6 bases; bases with no gene match: 5. There are 14 residues in the CDR3. Germline CDR1 MRHNA, CDR2 SNTAGT. DNA for the CDR3: TGTGCCAGCAGCAAGCGGGGCGACACAGATACGCAGTATTTT. As protein: CASSKRGDTDTQYF.

V is TRBV6-5 and J is TRBJ1-1; D unresolved. The V gene lost 7 bases and the J gene lost 5 bases, with 14 bases spanning the gap. The CDR3 extends over 13 amino acids. Germline V gene sequence: CDR1 MNHEY, CDR2 SVGAGI. The CDR3 sequence: CASIENSLTEAFF. DNA of the CDR3: TGTGCCAGCATCGAGAACAGCCTTACTGAAGCTTTCTTT.

V and J are TRBV7-2 and TRBJ1-2, with D maybe TRBD1 (5 bases). The germline CDR1 and CDR2 sequences are SGHTA and FQGNSA. The CDR3 is 12 residues long. Trimming removed 5 bases at V and 4 bases at J, with 8 bases between. In DNA, the CDR3 is TGTGCCAGCAGCACGACAGCCTATGGCTACACCTTC. The encoded protein is CASSTTAYGYTF.